This TCR beta chain was observed in a study of blood T cell repertoires in COVID-19. About the research overall: Spain, Italy and the United States supplied samples that represented acute and convalescent COVID-19. The analysed material was cDNA or gDNA that came from T cells, B-cell-depleted T cells, or PBMCs.

This table comes from immunoSEQ multiplex PCR, and its TCRdb copy is limited to in-frame clones, with some not included. The sample contains some 100,000 clones, roughly nine tenths of which appear only once. The germline gives CDR1 LGHDT, CDR2 YNNKEL (reference sequence). The CDR3 is made up of 15 amino acids. V lost 1 base to trimming and J lost 8 bases; unmatched junction nucleotides: 7. The chain has TRBV3-1 (or the pseudogene TRBV3-2) and TRBJ2-1; TRBD1 aligns across 8 bases. Sequenced input: peripheral blood. The clonotype was recovered from a man aged 50-59 years with active COVID-19. This CDR3 is CASSQAGQAYDEQFF. The CDR3 bases are TGTGCCAGCAGCCAAGCGGGACAGGCTTACGATGAGCAGTTCTTC.